The 14 T cell receptor beta chains below all came from one sample that was sequenced in a study of cytomegalovirus exposure and HLA in healthy donors. In the PCR, 60 Vbeta and 13 Jbeta primers were used. Sequencing was performed with immunoSEQ multiplex PCR; in TCRdb, only in-frame clones are kept and a portion is missing. The data contain over 65,000 clones, approximately 80% of them singletons. Sequencing was done on a sample of PBMCs. These receptors were collected from a man aged 50 to 59 in good health and CMV-seronegative.

CDR3: CASSEPPLVRAFF. In DNA, the CDR3 is TGTGCCAGCAGTGAACCTCCCTTGGTCCGGGCTTTCTTT. V gene TRBV6-1 combines with J gene TRBJ1-1, with unresolved D. The CDR3 is made up of 13 amino acids. CDR1 is MNHNS, CDR2 SASEGT, per germline. The V gene lost 2 bases and the J gene lost 11 bases, with 15 bases spanning the gap.

This clone was recorded a few times. V usage is TRBV30 and J usage is TRBJ1-2; D remains ambiguous. The CDR3 is 17 amino acids. The germline V and J ends were trimmed by 0 bases and 3 bases, with 20 bases remaining between them. Per the germline V gene, CDR1 is GTSNPN and CDR2 is SVGIG (reference sequence). The CDR3 DNA is TGTGCCTGGAGTGTAGCGGGCGGATTCGACCCCTACTATGGCTACACCTTC. It translates to CAWSVAGGFDPYYGYTF.

The chain recombines TRBV6-1 with TRBJ2-1, with TRBD2 identical over 10 bases. This CDR3 comprises 15 residues. Trimming at V came to 6 bases and at J to 5 bases, leaving 7 bases not matched to a gene. From germline, CDR1 is MNHNS and CDR2 SASEGT. The CDR3 DNA sequence: TGTGCCAGCAGGCATCCGGGACTAGCGAACAATGAGCAGTTCTTC. This sequence encodes CASRHPGLANNEQFF.

This rearrangement joins TRBV15 to TRBJ1-1; a weak D match, TRBD1 (5 bases). Trimming removed 4 bases from V and 6 bases from J, with 18 bases in between. CDR3 size: 15 residues. The germline V gene encodes CDR1 LNHNV and CDR2 YYDKDF (reference sequence). In DNA form, the CDR3 reads TGTGCCACCAGCAACCGGGGGACCTCATCGGCTGAAGCTTTCTTT. Its translation is CATSNRGTSSAEAFF. The full variable domain, with the rest looked up from reference TRBV15 and TRBJ1-1, is DAMVIQNPRYQVTQFGKPVTLSCSQTLNHNVMYWYQQKSSQAPKLLFHYYDKDFNNEADTPDNFQSRRPNTSFCFLDIRSPGLGDTAMYLCATSNRGTSSAEAFFGQGTRLTVV.

The chain couples TRBV6-4 to TRBJ1-5, with D unclear. V dropped 4 bases and J dropped 5 bases, with 12 bases sitting between them. Germline CDR1 and CDR2: MRHNA and SNTAGT. The CDR3 contains 14 residues. CDR3 protein: CASSVLPRDQPQHF. CDR3 in DNA: TGTGCCAGCAGTGTACTCCCGAGGGATCAGCCCCAGCATTTT.

The gene calls are TRBV28 and TRBJ1-6; D remains unclear. Germline V lookup: CDR1 MDHEN, CDR2 SYDVKM. The CDR3 is made up of 10 amino acids. Trimming took 5 bases from V and 14 from J, leaving 7 bases between them. The CDR3 DNA reads TGTGCCAGCAGTGGGAGGGCCCTCCACTTT. Residues: CASSGRALHF.

The genes are TRBV19 and TRBJ1-2; TRBD1 matches 7 bases. The germline V gene has CDR1 LNHDA and CDR2 SQIVND (reference sequence). The length of the CDR3 is 13 residues. Losses at the gene ends were 6 bases for V and 3 bases for J; bases not matched to a gene: 4. This CDR3 reads CASSRQGYYGYTF. The CDR3 DNA sequence: TGTGCCAGTAGCCGACAGGGCTACTATGGCTACACCTTC.

For the CDR3, the DNA is TGTGCCAGCAGTATTCAGGGGGCCAGACTAAGTGGCTACACCTTC. It encodes CASSIQGARLSGYTF. The genes are TRBV6-1 and TRBJ1-2; TRBD1 agrees at 8 bases. CDR1 is MNHNS, CDR2 SASEGT, per germline. V shed 5 bases, J shed 7 bases, and the junction held 12 bases outside the gene matches. This CDR3 is built from 15 residues.

The chain recombines TRBV7-8 with TRBJ1-2; no definite D call. The length of the CDR3 is 14 residues. Between the trimmed V and J ends, which lost 2 bases and 4 bases, there was a span of 11 bases. Germline V CDR1 and CDR2: SGHVS, FQNEAQ. CDR3 amino acids: CASSLQVEGYGYTF. The DNA of the CDR3 is TGTGCCAGCAGCTTACAGGTAGAGGGCTATGGCTACACCTTC.

CDR3 in amino acids: CASSTGTVEQYF. DNA for the CDR3: TGTGCCAGTAGTACGGGGACAGTTGAGCAGTACTTC. The chain couples TRBV19 to TRBJ2-7; the match to TRBD1 covers 7 bases. The V segment lost 4 bases and the J segment 7 bases; nucleotides outside the gene matches: 4. Germline loops: CDR1 LNHDA, CDR2 SQIVND (reference sequence). This CDR3 region has 12 residues.

The chain has TRBV7-3 and TRBJ2-7, with 7 bases lining up with TRBD2. Germline V gene lookup returns CDR1 SGHTA and CDR2 FQGTGA. The trim removed 1 base at V and 7 bases at J, leaving 37 bases unmatched. There are 24 residues in the CDR3. CDR3 DNA: TGTGCCAGCAGCTTAATGTTTGATCGCGTCTGGGGGGGGACCGCAGGGCAATCCTTGGGGGAGCAGTACTTC. Protein: CASSLMFDRVWGGTAGQSLGEQYF.

There are a few counts of this clone. The CDR3 here is CASSQELAGGPTMETQYF. The CDR3 region has the DNA TGTGCCAGCAGCCAAGAATTAGCGGGGGGGCCGACGATGGAGACCCAGTACTTC. The chain has TRBV4-2 and TRBJ2-5, with 11 bases lining up with TRBD2. J was trimmed by 5 bases and V by 0 bases; bases with no gene match: 11. The CDR3 has 18 amino acids. The germline V gene has CDR1 LGHNA and CDR2 YNFKEQ.

This chain uses TRBV5-4 with TRBJ2-5; 12 bases are shared with TRBD1. V shed 4 bases, J shed 11 bases, and the junction held 12 bases outside the gene matches. Germline V gene data show CDR1 as SGHNT and CDR2 as YYREEE (reference sequence). The CDR3 is 15 amino acids. The CDR3 DNA is TGTGCCAGCAGCCCGGCGGGACAGGGGGCCTCGGTGCAGTACTTC. Residues: CASSPAGQGASVQYF.

The chain employs TRBV4-3 and TRBJ2-7; tentative D call: TRBD2 (7 bases). CDR1 and CDR2 from the germline V gene are LGHNA and YSLEER. Trimming shortened V by 1 base and J by 2 bases, and 12 bases separated the two germline ends. This CDR3 has 15 residues. This chain's CDR3 is CASSQGGGLAYEQYF. The CDR3 coding sequence is TGCGCCAGCAGCCAAGGGGGGGGGCTGGCCTACGAGCAGTACTTC.